The 8 T cell receptor beta chains presented below share a single source sample, sequenced in a study of T cells in Graves' hyperthyroidism and ophthalmopathy. The CDR3 regions of TCR beta were amplified from RNA transcripts. RT-PCR in the first round (using the HTBI primer set) targeted the TCR CDR3. TCRdb ran MiXCR on the multiplex PCR reads and lists one entry per CDR3 protein. The sample contains 700,000 or so distinct CDR3 sequences, about a sixth of which appear only once. Sequencing used blood. These receptors all come from a man aged 18 to 35 with Graves' hyperthyroidism.

The rearrangement links TRBV11-2 to TRBJ2-6, with no clear D. V lost 0 bases to trimming and J lost 0 bases, with 6 bases between them. The CDR3 contains 16 residues. The germline V gene encodes CDR1 SGHAT and CDR2 FQNNGV. As DNA, the CDR3 is TGTGCCAGCAGCTTAGAGGCGCACTCTGGGGCCAACGTCCTGACTTTC. Its protein product is CASSLEAHSGANVLTF.

This clonotype was seen only a few times. An end of the junction does not agree with germline; a read error may underlie this. The genes are TRBV27 and TRBJ2-1; TRBD2 agrees at 11 bases. The CDR3 extends over 14 amino acids. CDR1 and CDR2 (germline): MNHEY, SMNVEV (reference sequence). CDR3 bases: TGTGCCAGCAAAAGACTAGCGGGGAACAATGAGCAGTCCTTC. Translating it yields CASKRLAGNNEQSF.

This clonotype has just a few counts. The chain couples TRBV6-1 to TRBJ2-1; D ambiguous. Germline lookup yields CDR1 MNHNS and CDR2 SASEGT. The CDR3 loop spans 17 amino acids. V was trimmed by 7 bases and J by 5 bases, leaving 24 bases between them. CDR3 sequence: CASMGRTMVLGDNEQFF. The DNA of the CDR3 is TGTGCCAGCATGGGCAGGACCATGGTATTAGGAGACAATGAGCAGTTCTTC.

This clonotype occurred many times. The chain uses TRBV20-1 and TRBJ2-5; weak D call: TRBD2 (5 bases). Trimming cost V 2 bases and J 5 bases, with 12 bases left between them. CDR3 length equals 13 residues. Germline V lookup: CDR1 DFQATT, CDR2 SNEGSKA (reference sequence). The CDR3 here is CSARLAGWETQYF. The CDR3 region has the DNA TGCAGTGCTAGACTAGCTGGGTGGGAGACCCAGTACTTC.

This clonotype has at least ten counts. The chain uses TRBV7-9 and TRBJ1-1; D not resolved. Germline V gene data show CDR1 as SEHNR and CDR2 as FQNEAQ (reference sequence). The CDR3 covers 15 residues. The V gene lost 2 bases and the J gene lost 3 bases, with 13 bases spanning the gap. The CDR3, as DNA: TGTGCCAGCAGCTTAAGGGCAGATTGGGACACTGAAGCTTTCTTT. Translated, it gives CASSLRADWDTEAFF.

This clonotype was seen at least ten times. The chain couples TRBV20-1 to TRBJ2-5; TRBD1 agrees at 7 bases. Germline lookup yields CDR1 DFQATT and CDR2 SNEGSKA (reference sequence). Trimming removed 1 base from V and 10 bases from J; junction bases left unmatched: 18. This CDR3 is built from 16 residues. The CDR3 DNA reads TGCAGTGCTAGAGCTCACCTACAGGGGCGATTACGAGACCAGTACTTC. Amino acids: CSARAHLQGRLRDQYF.

As to this clonotype: With a much larger clone just one base away, this may be a read error. The V gene is TRBV2, the J gene TRBJ1-2; no reliable D call. The CDR3 contains 15 residues. From germline, CDR1 is SNHLY and CDR2 FYNNEI. V lost 5 bases and J lost 2, with 15 bases in between. The CDR3 reads CASSLLRRLNYGYTF. CDR3 coding DNA: TGTGCCAGCAGTTTGTTACGGAGATTGAACTATGGCTACACCTTC.

This clonotype was seen more than once but under ten times. The V call is TRBV6-4, the J call TRBJ2-2; 8 bases fit TRBD1. This CDR3 has 16 residues. The germline V gene has CDR1 MRHNA and CDR2 SNTAGT. V trimming: 8 bases; J trimming: 0 bases; junction bases outside the gene matches: 8. DNA of the CDR3: TGTGCCAGCTCTAGGGAACAGGGGGCGAACACCGGGGAGCTGTTTTTT. Residues: CASSREQGANTGELFF.